This TCR beta chain derives from a study of cytomegalovirus exposure and HLA in healthy donors. Findings and caveats of the study: Cytomegalovirus association was assigned to about 150 TCR beta chains.

Concerning this clone itself: Its antigen is still unknown.

Germline CDR1 is LNHDA and CDR2 is SQIVND (reference sequence). The CDR3 has 14 amino acids. V lost 4 bases and J lost 5; bases outside the gene matches: 7. Vbeta (60) and Jbeta (13) primers were used in the PCR. Measured with immunoSEQ multiplex PCR; TCRdb has only the in-frame clones, and not every one. The sample records more than 20,000 clones, about two thirds being singletons. Sequencing used PBMCs. The J gene is TRBJ1-2, the V gene TRBV19; TRBD1 matches 7 bases. The source of this sequence is a woman aged 45-65 years in good health and CMV-seronegative. The DNA for the CDR3 is TGTGCCAGTAGTACCCCCCGGGACAGATATGGCTACACCTTC. This sequence encodes CASSTPRDRYGYTF.